The 19 T cell receptor beta chains in this list originate from one sample, sequenced in a study of T cells in Graves' hyperthyroidism and ophthalmopathy. The TCR beta CDR3 regions underwent amplification using RNA transcripts as the source. First-round RT-PCR of the TCR CDR3 relied on the HTBI primer set. TCRdb itself ran the multiplex PCR reads through MiXCR, one entry per CDR3 protein. Here the sample spans around 350,000 distinct CDR3 sequences, roughly 13% being singletons. Specimen: blood. These receptor sequences come from a woman aged 18-29 years with Graves' hyperthyroidism.

This clonotype was observed a few times. This may arise from a read error, as a much more abundant clone is one base away. The chain recombines TRBV28 with TRBJ1-5, with D perhaps matching TRBD1 (5 bases). CDR1 and CDR2 (germline): MDHEN, SYDVKM. This CDR3 has 13 amino acids. The CDR3, as DNA: TGTGCCAGCAGATCGGGGGGGTATCAGCTCCAGCATTTT. It codes for CASRSGGYQLQHF.

In its sample, this clonotype was seen a few times. The chain combines TRBV19 with TRBJ1-2, with D hard to call. V was shortened by 8 bases and J by 1 base, with 17 bases between the two germline ends. The CDR3 sequence is 15 residues long. CDR1 is LNHDA and CDR2 is SQIVND in the germline V gene (reference sequence). The CDR3 sequence is CASRIAEGINYGYTF. DNA for the CDR3: TGTGCCAGTCGGATTGCCGAGGGCATTAACTATGGCTACACCTTC.

This clonotype was counted at least ten times. V is TRBV7-2 and J is TRBJ2-3; a weak D match, TRBD2 (5 bases). The CDR3 contains 16 residues. Germline V gives CDR1 SGHTA, CDR2 FQGNSA. Trimming shortened V by 5 bases and J by 4 bases, and 19 bases separated the two germline ends. The CDR3 sequence is CASSKGPRRYADTQYF. Written as DNA, the CDR3 is TGTGCCAGCAGCAAAGGACCACGGAGGTACGCAGATACGCAGTATTTT.

Comment on this clonotype: This may arise from a read error, as a much more abundant clone is one base away. V usage is TRBV3-1 and J usage is TRBJ2-1; possibly TRBD2 for D (5 bases). CDR1 is LGHDT and CDR2 is YNNKEL in the germline V gene (reference sequence). This CDR3 comprises 17 residues. The CDR3 DNA reads TGTGCCAGCGGCCAAGATGTTGCGGGCACCGACCTCAATGAGCAGTTCTTC. It specifies CASGQDVAGTDLNEQFF.

This clonotype was observed many times. DNA for the CDR3: TGTGCCAGCACTTCACGGGGACTAGCGGGGGGCGGGGAGACCCAGTACTTC. Translating it yields CASTSRGLAGGGETQYF. The chain links TRBV6-1 to TRBJ2-5; 15 bases fit TRBD2. CDR3 length: 17 amino acids. V was pared by 7 bases and J by 5 bases, with 11 bases of the junction left unmatched. From germline, CDR1 is MNHNS and CDR2 SASEGT.

This clonotype has at least ten counts. The chain joins TRBV16 to TRBJ1-1; D remains unclear. V lost 0 bases and J 5 bases, leaving 19 bases between the germline ends. Germline CDR1 reads KGHSY; CDR2 reads FQNENV. The CDR3 contains 17 residues. CDR3 region: CASSQSVRLGRLTEAFF. The CDR3 nucleotides read TGTGCCAGCAGCCAATCAGTCAGGTTAGGCCGGTTGACTGAAGCTTTCTTT.

This clonotype was seen ten or more times. The gene calls are TRBV3-1 and TRBJ2-7; D gene uncertain. Trimming removed 5 bases from V and 6 bases from J, with 11 bases in between. The CDR3 sequence is 12 residues long. Germline V gene sequence: CDR1 LGHDT, CDR2 YNNKEL (reference sequence). In nucleotides, the CDR3 is TGTGCCAGCAGCTTATCGACGGGCGAGCAGTACTTC. This sequence encodes CASSLSTGEQYF.

This clonotype was detected ten times or more. The chain carries TRBV6-1 and TRBJ1-1, with D unclear. CDR1 and CDR2 from the germline V gene are MNHNS and SASEGT. Trimming removed 5 bases from V and 5 bases from J, with 12 bases in between. This CDR3 has 13 amino acids. The chain's CDR3 is CASSPLVRTEAFF. Here the CDR3 DNA reads TGTGCCAGCAGTCCACTAGTAAGGACTGAAGCTTTCTTT.

The chain uses TRBV18 and TRBJ2-2; weak D call: TRBD2 (5 bases). The V gene's germline CDR1 is KGHSH and CDR2 LQKENI. The CDR3 loop spans 15 amino acids. V was clipped by 2 bases and J by 5 bases, with 12 bases between them. CDR3 coding DNA: TGTGCCAGCTCACCATCCCTAACTAGAACCGGGGAGCTGTTTTTT. Protein sequence: CASSPSLTRTGELFF.

The genes are TRBV7-9 and TRBJ1-2; TRBD1 is a possible D gene (5 bases). V dropped 4 bases and J dropped 1 base, with 19 bases sitting between them. Germline V lookup: CDR1 SEHNR, CDR2 FQNEAQ (reference sequence). This CDR3 spans 17 amino acids. The CDR3 sequence is CASSSLRAPLINYGYTF. CDR3 nucleotide sequence: TGTGCCAGCAGCTCCCTCAGGGCCCCCCTCATTAACTATGGCTACACCTTC.

Ten or more counts support this clonotype. The chain carries TRBV5-6 and TRBJ1-1; D gene unclear. Between the trimmed V and J ends, which lost 10 bases and 0 bases, there was a span of 13 bases. Germline CDR1 SGHDT, CDR2 YYEEEE. This CDR3 comprises 13 residues. The CDR3 nucleotides read TGTGCCTCCAGTGGAGATTTGAACACTGAAGCTTTCTTT. This encodes CASSGDLNTEAFF.

The sample holds many counts of this clonotype. The CDR3 bases are TGTGCCAGCAGTACCCGAATCCCTCAGGATTCACCCCTCCACTTT. Its protein product is CASSTRIPQDSPLHF. The chain carries TRBV28 and TRBJ1-6, with D hard to call. Germline values: CDR1 MDHEN, CDR2 SYDVKM. Trimming left V 5 bases short and J 8 bases short, with 16 bases between. This CDR3 contains 15 residues.

The chain links TRBV18 to TRBJ2-3; 7 bases align to TRBD1. CDR1 is KGHSH and CDR2 is LQKENI in the germline V gene. CDR3 length: 16 residues. V shed 3 bases and J 0 bases; nucleotides not matched to a gene: 6. The CDR3 loop reads CASSPSGGSSTDTQYF. Written as DNA, the CDR3 is TGTGCCAGCTCACCCTCAGGGGGATCTAGCACAGATACGCAGTATTTT.

There are a few counts of this clonotype. V is TRBV5-4 and J is TRBJ2-3; tentatively, D is TRBD1 (6 bases). Trimming cost V 7 bases and J 1 base, with 16 bases left between them. This CDR3 comprises 15 residues. The germline V gene encodes CDR1 SGHNT and CDR2 YYREEE (reference sequence). CDR3 nucleotides: TGTGCCAGCGGTTACCGAGGGGGTGGCACAGATACGCAGTATTTT. Translation: CASGYRGGGTDTQYF.

The V gene is TRBV7-6, the J gene TRBJ2-3, with D hard to call. Germline CDR1 SGHVS, CDR2 FNYEAQ. The ends were cut back, 5 bases at V and 4 bases at J, with 7 bases in the middle. The CDR3 sequence is 12 residues long. CDR3 loop: CASSPLSDTQYF. In DNA form, the CDR3 reads TGTGCCAGCAGCCCACTTTCAGATACGCAGTATTTT.

This CDR3 reads CASSQDLGGNEKLFF. CDR3 DNA: TGCGCCAGCAGCCAAGATCTGGGAGGGAATGAAAAACTGTTTTTT. This sequence joins TRBV4-3 and TRBJ1-4, with D hard to call. This CDR3 is built from 15 residues. V lost 0 bases, J lost 5 bases, and 10 bases lay in between. Per the germline V gene, CDR1 is LGHNA and CDR2 is YSLEER.

This clonotype showed up many times. The chain employs TRBV11-2 and TRBJ2-1; the D is unclear. The germline gives CDR1 SGHAT, CDR2 FQNNGV. This CDR3 is 13 amino acids long. The V gene lost 2 bases and the J gene lost 3 bases, with 5 bases spanning the gap. DNA for the CDR3: TGTGCCAGCAGCTTACAGGACTACAATGAGCAGTTCTTC. Its translation: CASSLQDYNEQFF.

The chain has TRBV7-6 and TRBJ2-6; D is ambiguous. This CDR3 spans 14 amino acids. Germline V gene lookup returns CDR1 SGHVS and CDR2 FNYEAQ. Trimming left V 5 bases short and J 4 bases short, with 9 bases between. CDR3 amino acids: CASSPARGANVLTF. As DNA, the CDR3 is TGTGCCAGCAGCCCCGCCCGGGGGGCCAACGTCCTGACTTTC.

At least ten counts were recorded for this clonotype. The V gene is TRBV19, the J gene TRBJ1-1; D possibly corresponds to TRBD1 (5 bases). V gave up 7 bases and J gave up 5 bases, with 11 bases separating them. CDR1 is LNHDA and CDR2 is SQIVND in the germline V gene (reference sequence). This CDR3 is built from 12 residues. The chain's CDR3 is CASTKGSTEAFF. Here the CDR3 DNA reads TGTGCCAGTACGAAGGGGTCGACTGAAGCTTTCTTT. Variable domain in full (rest from reference TRBV19 and TRBJ1-1): DGGITQSPKYLFRKEGQNVTLSCEQNLNHDAMYWYRQDPGQGLRLIYYSQIVNDFQKGDIAEGYSVSREKKESFPLTVTSAQKNPTAFYLCASTKGSTEAFFGQGTRLTVV.